Shown below are 3 T cell receptor beta chains from a single sample sequenced in a study of blood T cell repertoires in COVID-19. Libraries were prepared by immunoSEQ multiplex PCR; TCRdb keeps only in-frame clonotypes and omits some of them. Among approximately 280,000 clones listed, about 86% were seen once. The sequenced sample consisted of peripheral blood. Receptor source: a woman in her twenties or thirties who had recovered from COVID-19.

The rearrangement joins TRBV11-2 to TRBJ2-6; D not certain. The CDR3 has 14 residues. Per germline, CDR1 SGHAT and CDR2 FQNNGV. The ends were cut back, 2 bases at V and 2 bases at J, with 4 bases in the middle. CDR3 amino acids: CASSLSAGANVLTF. DNA of the CDR3: TGTGCCAGCAGCTTATCTGCTGGGGCCAACGTCCTGACTTTC.

This clone was seen a few times. The rearrangement uses TRBV7-3 and TRBJ2-3; TRBD2 matches 10 bases. The CDR3 extends over 15 amino acids. V trimming: 5 bases; J trimming: 1 base; junction bases outside the gene matches: 3. CDR1 SGHTA and CDR2 FQGTGA come from the germline V gene. The CDR3 loop is CASSQSGRGTDTQYF. The DNA of the CDR3 is TGTGCCAGCAGCCAAAGCGGGAGGGGCACAGATACGCAGTATTTT. Full variable domain (remainder filled in from reference TRBV7-3 and TRBJ2-3): GAGVSQTPSNKVTEKGKYVELRCDPISGHTALYWYRQSLGQGPEFLIYFQGTGAADDSGLPNDRFFAVRPEGSVSTLKIQRTERGDSAVYLCASSQSGRGTDTQYFGPGTRLTVL.

In this sample, this clone turned up a few times. J is TRBJ2-7 and V is TRBV5-1; D possibly corresponds to TRBD1 (6 bases). The ends were cut back, 2 bases at V and 4 bases at J, with 13 bases in the middle. From germline, CDR1 is SGHRS and CDR2 YFSETQ. The CDR3 is 14 amino acids. CDR3 protein: CASSFTGLEYEQYF. The CDR3 DNA follows: TGCGCCAGCAGCTTTACAGGGCTGGAATACGAGCAGTACTTC. The full variable domain, in which reference TRBV5-1 and TRBJ2-7 provide the parts outside the CDR3, is KAGVTQTPRYLIKTRGQQVTLSCSPISGHRSVSWYQQTPGQGLQFLFEYFSETQRNKGNFPGRFSGRQFSNSRSEMNVSTLELGDSALYLCASSFTGLEYEQYFGPGTRLTVT.